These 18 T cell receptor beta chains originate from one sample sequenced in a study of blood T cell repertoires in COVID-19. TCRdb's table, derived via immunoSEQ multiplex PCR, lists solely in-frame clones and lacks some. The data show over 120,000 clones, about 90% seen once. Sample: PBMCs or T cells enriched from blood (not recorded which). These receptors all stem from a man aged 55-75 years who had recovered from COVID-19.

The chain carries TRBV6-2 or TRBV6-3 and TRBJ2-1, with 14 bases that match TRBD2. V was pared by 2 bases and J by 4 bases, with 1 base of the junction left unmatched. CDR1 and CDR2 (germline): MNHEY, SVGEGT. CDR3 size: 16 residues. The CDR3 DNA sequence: TGTGCCAGCAGTTACGGGACTAGCGGGGGTTACAATGAGCAGTTCTTC. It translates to CASSYGTSGGYNEQFF.

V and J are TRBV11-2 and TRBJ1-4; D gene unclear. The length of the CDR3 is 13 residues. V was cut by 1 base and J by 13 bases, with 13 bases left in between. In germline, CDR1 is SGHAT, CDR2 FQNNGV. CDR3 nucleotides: TGTGCCAGCAGCTTAGCTTCCTATTCACCACTGTTTTTT. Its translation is CASSLASYSPLFF.

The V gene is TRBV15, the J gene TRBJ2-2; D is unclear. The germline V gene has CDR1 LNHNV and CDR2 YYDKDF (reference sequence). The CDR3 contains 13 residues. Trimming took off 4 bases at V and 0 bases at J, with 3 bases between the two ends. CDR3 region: CATSTANTGELFF. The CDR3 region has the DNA TGTGCCACCAGCACGGCGAACACCGGGGAGCTGTTTTTT.

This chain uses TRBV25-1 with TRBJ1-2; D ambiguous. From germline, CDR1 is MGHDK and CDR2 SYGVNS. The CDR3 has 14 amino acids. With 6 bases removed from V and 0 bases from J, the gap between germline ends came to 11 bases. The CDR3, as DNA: TGTGCCAGCAGGTCCAGAACTACTAACTATGGCTACACCTTC. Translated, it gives CASRSRTTNYGYTF.

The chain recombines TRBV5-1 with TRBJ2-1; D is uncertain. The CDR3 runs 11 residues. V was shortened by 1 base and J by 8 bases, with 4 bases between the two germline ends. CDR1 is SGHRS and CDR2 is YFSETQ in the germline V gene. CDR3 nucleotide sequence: TGCGCCAGCAGCTTGTATCATGAGCAGTTCTTC. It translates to CASSLYHEQFF.

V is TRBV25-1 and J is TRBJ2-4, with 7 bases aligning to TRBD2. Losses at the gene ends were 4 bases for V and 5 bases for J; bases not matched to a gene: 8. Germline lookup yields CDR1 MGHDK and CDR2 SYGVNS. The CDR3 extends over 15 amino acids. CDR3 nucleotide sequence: TGTGCCAGCAGTGTAGGCGGGCTAGCGGAAAACATTCAGTACTTC. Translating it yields CASSVGGLAENIQYF.

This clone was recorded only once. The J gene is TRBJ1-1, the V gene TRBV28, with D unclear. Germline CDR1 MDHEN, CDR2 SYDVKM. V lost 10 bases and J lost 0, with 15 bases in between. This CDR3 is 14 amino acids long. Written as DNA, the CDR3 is TGTGCCACCCAGACACCTGGTATGAACACTGAAGCTTTCTTT. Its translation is CATQTPGMNTEAFF.

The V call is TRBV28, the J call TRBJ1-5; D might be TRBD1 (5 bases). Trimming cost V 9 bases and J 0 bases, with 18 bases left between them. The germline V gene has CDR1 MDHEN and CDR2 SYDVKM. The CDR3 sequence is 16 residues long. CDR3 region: CASHSRRRGSNQPQHF. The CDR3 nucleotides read TGTGCCAGTCACTCCCGCCGGAGGGGTAGCAATCAGCCCCAGCATTTT. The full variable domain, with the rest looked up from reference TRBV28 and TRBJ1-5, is DVKVTQSSRYLVKRTGEKVFLECVQDMDHENMFWYRQDPGLGLRLIYFSYDVKMKEKGDIPEGYSVSREKKERFSLILESASTNQTSMYLCASHSRRRGSNQPQHFGDGTRLSIL.

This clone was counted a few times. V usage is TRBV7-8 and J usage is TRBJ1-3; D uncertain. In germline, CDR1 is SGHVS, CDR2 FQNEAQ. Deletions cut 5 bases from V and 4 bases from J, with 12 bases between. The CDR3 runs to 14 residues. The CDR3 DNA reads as TGTGCCAGCAGCCCGGGAACGCCCGGAAACACCATATATTTT. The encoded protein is CASSPGTPGNTIYF.

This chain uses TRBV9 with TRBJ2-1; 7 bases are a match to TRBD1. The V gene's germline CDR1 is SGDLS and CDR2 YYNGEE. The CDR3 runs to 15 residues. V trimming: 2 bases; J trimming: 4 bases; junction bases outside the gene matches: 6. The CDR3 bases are TGTGCCAGCAGCGTCCGGGACAGCATATACAATGAGCAGTTCTTC. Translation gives CASSVRDSIYNEQFF.

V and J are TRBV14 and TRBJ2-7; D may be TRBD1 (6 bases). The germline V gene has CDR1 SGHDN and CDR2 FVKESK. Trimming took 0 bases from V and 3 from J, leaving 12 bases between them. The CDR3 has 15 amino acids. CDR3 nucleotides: TGTGCCAGCAGCCAAGAATCTTGGGACAACTACGAGCAGTACTTC. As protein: CASSQESWDNYEQYF.

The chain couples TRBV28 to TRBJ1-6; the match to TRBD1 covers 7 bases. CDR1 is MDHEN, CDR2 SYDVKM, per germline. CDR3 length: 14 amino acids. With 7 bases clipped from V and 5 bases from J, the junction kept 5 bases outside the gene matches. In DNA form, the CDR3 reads TGTGCCAGCACCGAGGGGGCCCATAATTCACCCCTCCACTTT. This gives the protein CASTEGAHNSPLHF.

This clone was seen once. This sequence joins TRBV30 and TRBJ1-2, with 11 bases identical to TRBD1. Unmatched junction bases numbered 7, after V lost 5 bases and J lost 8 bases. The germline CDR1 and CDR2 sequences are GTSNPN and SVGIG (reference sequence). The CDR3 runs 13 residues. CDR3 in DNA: TGTGCCTGGGCCGCCGGACAGGGGGCCGGCTACACCTTC. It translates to CAWAAGQGAGYTF.

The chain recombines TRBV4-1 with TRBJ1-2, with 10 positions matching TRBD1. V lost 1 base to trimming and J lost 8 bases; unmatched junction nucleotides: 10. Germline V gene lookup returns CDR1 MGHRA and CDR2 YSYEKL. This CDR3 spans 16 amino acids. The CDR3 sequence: CASSQVLPGQGKGYTF. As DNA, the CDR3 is TGCGCCAGCAGCCAAGTACTCCCGGGACAGGGGAAGGGCTACACCTTC.

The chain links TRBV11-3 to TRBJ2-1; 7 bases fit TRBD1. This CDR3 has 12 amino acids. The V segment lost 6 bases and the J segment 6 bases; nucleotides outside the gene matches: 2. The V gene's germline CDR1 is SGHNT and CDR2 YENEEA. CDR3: CASSRQGNEQFF. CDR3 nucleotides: TGTGCCAGCAGTCGACAGGGCAATGAGCAGTTCTTC.

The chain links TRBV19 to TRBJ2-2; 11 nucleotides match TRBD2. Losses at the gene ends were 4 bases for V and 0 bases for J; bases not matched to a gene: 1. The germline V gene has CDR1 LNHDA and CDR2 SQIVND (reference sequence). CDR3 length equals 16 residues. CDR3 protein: CASSTGLAANTGELFF. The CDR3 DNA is TGTGCCAGTAGTACGGGACTAGCGGCGAACACCGGGGAGCTGTTTTTT.

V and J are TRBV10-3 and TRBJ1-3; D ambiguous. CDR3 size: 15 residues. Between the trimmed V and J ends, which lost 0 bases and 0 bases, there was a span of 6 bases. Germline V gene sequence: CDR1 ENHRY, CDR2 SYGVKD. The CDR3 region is CAISESSISGNTIYF. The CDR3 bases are TGTGCCATCAGTGAGTCTTCAATCTCTGGAAACACCATATATTTT.

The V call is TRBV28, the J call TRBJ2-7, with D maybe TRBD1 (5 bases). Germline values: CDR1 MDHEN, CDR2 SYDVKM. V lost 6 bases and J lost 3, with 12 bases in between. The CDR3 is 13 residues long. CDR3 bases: TGTGCCAGCAGCTCCATAGACAGCTACGAGCAGTACTTC. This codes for CASSSIDSYEQYF.